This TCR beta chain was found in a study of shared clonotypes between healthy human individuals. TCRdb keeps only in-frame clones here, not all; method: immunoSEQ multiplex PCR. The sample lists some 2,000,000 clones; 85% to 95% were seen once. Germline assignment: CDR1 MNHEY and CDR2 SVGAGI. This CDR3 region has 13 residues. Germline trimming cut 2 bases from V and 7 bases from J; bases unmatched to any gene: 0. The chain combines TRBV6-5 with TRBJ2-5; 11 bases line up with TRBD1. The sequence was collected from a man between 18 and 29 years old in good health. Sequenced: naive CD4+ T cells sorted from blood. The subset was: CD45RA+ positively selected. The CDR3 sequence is CASSYGTGGTQYF. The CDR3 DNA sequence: TGTGCCAGCAGTTACGGGACAGGGGGGACCCAGTACTTC.